This TCR beta chain came from a study of beta chain features in type 1 diabetes. Every donor provided one heparinised blood draw, which averaged about 120 mL. Each sorted fraction was over 95% pure. This clone was observed a few times. Distinct nucleotide sequences in the sample also encode this CDR3. The isolated RNA, all of it, was reverse transcribed, so expressed TCRB transcripts were what got sequenced. TCRdb keeps only in-frame clones here, not all; method: immunoSEQ multiplex PCR. Here the sample spans some 360,000 clones, around 20% being singletons. Germline V CDR1 and CDR2: GTSNPN, SVGIG (reference sequence). This CDR3 is built from 13 residues. V lost 0 bases to trimming and J lost 2 bases, with 8 bases between them.

The sample consisted of naive CD4+ T cells from blood. V is TRBV30 and J is TRBJ2-7; D perhaps matches TRBD1 (6 bases). This receptor was identified in a woman between 18 and 29 years old in good health. The CDR3 DNA reads as TGTGCCTGGAGTGTACAGGGTGCCTACGAGCAGTACTTC. Encoded protein: CAWSVQGAYEQYF.